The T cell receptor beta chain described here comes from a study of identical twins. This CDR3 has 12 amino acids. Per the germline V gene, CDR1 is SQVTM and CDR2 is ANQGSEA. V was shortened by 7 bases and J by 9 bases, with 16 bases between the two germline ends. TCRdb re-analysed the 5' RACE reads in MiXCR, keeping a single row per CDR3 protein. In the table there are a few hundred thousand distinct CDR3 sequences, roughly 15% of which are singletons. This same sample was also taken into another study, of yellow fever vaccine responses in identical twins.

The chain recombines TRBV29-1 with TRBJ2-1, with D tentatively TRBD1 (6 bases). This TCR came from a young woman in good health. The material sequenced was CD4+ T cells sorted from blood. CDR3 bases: TGCAGCGGCAGAACAGGGCTCGGTGAGCAGTTCTTC. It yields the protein CSGRTGLGEQFF.